This record looks at one T cell receptor beta chain sequence and its context. This clone was recorded a few times. Which antigen it targets is not known. Base qualities are not provided; no much larger clone lies one nucleotide away. The germline ends are 13 bases apart after V is trimmed by 6 bases and J by 0 bases. The CDR3 numbers 15 residues from cysteine through phenylalanine. Only the CDR3 region is kept as DNA, spanning 45 bases read in frame from base 1. CDR1 and CDR2, looked up from the germline V gene, are SGHRS and YFSETQ. The sample comes from a study of cytotoxic CD8 clonotypes in ibrutinib-treated CLL (dated by TCRdb to the early 2020s). About the study as a whole: In this cohort, approximately 15 patients were treatment-naive and about a dozen were relapsed/refractory, while around 18 had unmutated IGHV. Partial responses were observed in approximately 24 patients and complete responses in 2; after a median follow-up of 68 months, remission was maintained in approximately 14 patients and progression was observed in around twelve. Response samples were obtained after a median of about 13 months of treatment, with a range of roughly 6 to 36 months. Samples averaged 255,043 productive templates and approximately 100,000 productive rearrangements. Longitudinal samples were available for 26 of the 86 trial participants. Cryopreserved peripheral blood mononuclear cells were collected at three points: before therapy, at response, and at either sustained remission or disease progression. All remission and progressive disease samples were collected while patients were still receiving ibrutinib. The study at large found these results: An increase in clonality was observed at ibrutinib response, with clonality remaining stable during sustained remission and falling back toward baseline at progression. Public clonotypes were found to be uncommon and were observed to contract or remain stable during treatment; the increase in clonality was shown to reflect expansion of private clonotypes at ibrutinib response. Lymph node repertoires were not examined, and the timing of sampling was not matched between patients in sustained remission and those whose disease progressed. Baseline clonality was found to be higher than that of age-matched healthy donors and was strongly correlated with circulating CD8+ T-cell counts.

Each clonotype received, on average, 10x coverage in deep resolution sequencing performed on a MiSeq, where the target depth lay between 1 in 1 million and 1 in 200,000 T cells. The immunoSEQ hsTCRB Kit was used to generate the TCR beta libraries. The paper's processing steps were these. Data were analyzed with ImmunoSEQ Data Assistant and ImmunoSEQ Analyzer, with V, D and J genes assigned per IMGT definitions. Clonality, which ranges from 0 to 1, was calculated by subtracting the normalized Shannon entropy of productive rearrangement frequencies from one. Only overrepresented clonotypes making up at least 0.05% of each patient's repertoire were included in the public clonotype analysis. About twelve repertoires from age-matched healthy donors, obtained from immuneACCESS, served as clonality controls. The table comes from immuneACCESS by way of TCRdb, which keeps in-frame sequences with V and J called. Part of the clones is missing from these tables; in studies checked, under half for an unresolved V gene and the rest for unknown reasons. That table supplies the V and J calls and clone size; D and trimming were determined from the DNA. In this sample the table shows approximately 320,000 clones, over 60% of which occur a single time. Clones ranked in the top ten supply 5% to 6.5% of the sample.

For TCR beta library preparation, roughly 2.1 micrograms of genomic DNA were isolated from cryopreserved PBMCs. High-throughput TCR beta sequencing was performed on longitudinal blood samples from CLL patients receiving ibrutinib monotherapy. The patients took part in an open-label, single-center phase 2 trial of ibrutinib monotherapy. This chain is built from TRBV5-1 and TRBJ1-3; no D gene call is confident. Sequencing was performed on PBMCs, taken after 36 months of ibrutinib treatment. The clonotype comes from a human donor with chronic lymphocytic leukemia. The CDR3 is CASTLYGDSGNTIYF. The nucleotides read TGCGCCAGCACCCTATATGGTGACTCTGGAAACACCATATATTTT. Beyond the CDR3, the reference TRBV5-1 and TRBJ1-3 genes provide the residues; the full variable domain reads: KAGVTQTPRYLIKTRGQQVTLSCSPISGHRSVSWYQQTPGQGLQFLFEYFSETQRNKGNFPGRFSGRQFSNSRSEMNVSTLELGDSALYLCASTLYGDSGNTIYFGEGSWLTVV.